Listed below are T cell receptor beta chains from one sample, sequenced in a study of blood T cell repertoires in COVID-19. The repertoire was sequenced with immunoSEQ multiplex PCR; TCRdb's copy has only in-frame clones and lacks some. The repertoire holds around 240,000 clones, with 70% to 90% as singletons. Sequenced sample: PBMCs or T cells enriched from blood (not recorded which). These receptors all come from a man aged 50 to 60 who had been exposed to COVID-19. Each CDR3 is given with its conserved first and last residue. The D gene is left open where the match is weak. Clone size, where shown, is once, few, many, or a class for clones that have expanded.

size: .
J: TRBJ2-1
V: TRBV7-9
D: TRBD1
CDR3: CASSLAGTGVNEQFF
DNA: TGTGCCAGCAGCTTGGCCGGGACAGGGGTGAATGAGCAGTTCTTC

size: once
J: TRBJ2-2
V: TRBV7-9
D: .
CDR3: CASSFLTGTAGELFF
DNA: TGTGCCAGCAGCTTTTTAACAGGGACCGCCGGGGAGCTGTTTTTT

size: .
J: TRBJ1-1
V: TRBV7-9
D: TRBD1
CDR3: CASSTRDRAEAFF
DNA: TGTGCCAGCAGCACACGGGACAGGGCTGAAGCTTTCTTT

size: once
J: TRBJ2-3
V: TRBV29-1
D: .
CDR3: CSVERGGASTQYF
DNA: TGCAGCGTTGAAAGGGGGGGGGCGAGTACGCAGTATTTT

size: .
J: TRBJ2-3
V: TRBV5-1
D: TRBD1
CDR3: CASSLGQGADTQYF
DNA: TGCGCCAGCAGCTTGGGTCAGGGGGCCGATACGCAGTATTTT

size: .
J: TRBJ2-1
V: TRBV7-2
D: TRBD2
CDR3: CASSLTSGAPEQFF
DNA: TGTGCCAGCAGCTTAACTAGCGGGGCACCGGAGCAGTTCTTC

size: .
J: TRBJ2-2
V: TRBV7-9
D: TRBD1
CDR3: CASSSGTGVFTGELFF
DNA: TGTGCCAGCAGTTCCGGCACAGGGGTGTTCACCGGGGAGCTGTTTTTT

size: .
J: TRBJ1-6
V: TRBV20-1
D: .
CDR3: CSARIPLPLHF
DNA: TGCAGTGCTAGAATTCCCCTCCCCCTCCACTTT

size: .
J: TRBJ2-7
V: TRBV6-6
D: TRBD1
CDR3: CASSSTGTGPYEQYF
DNA: TGTGCCAGCAGTTCTACCGGGACAGGACCCTACGAGCAGTACTTC

size: once
J: TRBJ2-3
V: TRBV24-1
D: .
CDR3: CATSDASGGVTDTQYF
DNA: TGTGCCACCAGTGATGCTTCGGGGGGCGTCACAGATACGCAGTATTTT

size: .
J: TRBJ1-6
V: TRBV4-1
D: .
CDR3: CASSLSRGESSPLHF
DNA: TGCGCCAGCAGCCTCTCACGGGGGGAGAGTTCACCCCTCCACTTT

size: .
J: TRBJ1-5
V: TRBV10-1
D: .
CDR3: CASSDGQGQPQHF
DNA: TGCGCCAGCAGTGATGGGCAAGGCCAGCCCCAGCATTTT

size: .
J: TRBJ2-2
V: TRBV19
D: .
CDR3: CASSIDREVTGELFF
DNA: TGTGCCAGTAGTATTGACAGGGAGGTGACCGGGGAGCTGTTTTTT

size: once
J: TRBJ1-5
V: TRBV19
D: .
CDR3: CASSGAPLVYQPQHF
DNA: TGTGCCAGCTCAGGGGCCCCTTTGGTATATCAGCCCCAGCATTTT

size: .
J: TRBJ1-1
V: TRBV19
D: TRBD1
CDR3: CASSESRDRGSAFF
DNA: TGTGCCAGTAGTGAATCCCGGGACAGGGGGTCGGCTTTCTTT

size: .
J: TRBJ1-3
V: TRBV10-2
D: .
CDR3: CASKERVQGIGNTIYF
DNA: TGCGCCAGCAAGGAGAGAGTACAGGGAATTGGAAACACCATATATTTT

size: .
J: TRBJ1-1
V: TRBV10-3
D: TRBD1
CDR3: CAIQDGTGIMNTEAFF
DNA: TGTGCCATCCAGGACGGGACAGGAATTATGAACACTGAAGCTTTCTTT

size: once
J: TRBJ1-1
V: TRBV3-1/TRBV3-2
D: .
CDR3: CASSHRDRTYTEAFF
DNA: TGTGCCAGCAGCCACCGAGACAGAACTTACACTGAAGCTTTCTTT

size: .
J: TRBJ1-4
V: TRBV6-5
D: .
CDR3: CASSYRQGREKLFF
DNA: TGTGCCAGCAGTTACCGGCAGGGGCGGGAAAAACTGTTTTTT

size: .
J: TRBJ1-1
V: TRBV4-2
D: .
CDR3: CASSQDQGAGEAFF
DNA: TGTGCCAGCAGCCAAGATCAAGGGGCCGGTGAAGCTTTCTTT

size: .
J: TRBJ2-5
V: TRBV19
D: .
CDR3: CASSIGSGMSGRVKETQYF
DNA: TGTGCCAGTAGTATAGGCTCCGGTATGTCAGGCAGGGTTAAAGAGACCCAGTACTTC

size: .
J: TRBJ1-1
V: TRBV12-3/TRBV12-4
D: .
CDR3: CASSTRVIEAFF
DNA: TGTGCCAGCAGTACCAGGGTAATTGAAGCTTTCTTT

size: .
J: TRBJ2-1
V: TRBV12-5
D: .
CDR3: CASGLNGWDEQFF
DNA: TGTGCTAGTGGTTTAAACGGGTGGGATGAGCAGTTCTTC

size: few
J: TRBJ1-3
V: TRBV28
D: .
CDR3: CASSRVGNTIYF
DNA: TGTGCCAGCAGCCGTGTCGGAAACACCATATATTTT

size: .
J: TRBJ2-7
V: TRBV9
D: .
CDR3: CASSAVYEQYF
DNA: TGTGCCAGCAGCGCGGTTTACGAGCAGTACTTC

size: .
J: TRBJ2-1
V: TRBV5-4
D: TRBD2
CDR3: CASSLVASGDNEQFF
DNA: TGTGCCAGCAGCTTGGTGGCTAGCGGGGACAATGAGCAGTTCTTC

size: .
J: TRBJ2-1
V: TRBV6-5
D: TRBD1
CDR3: CASSKGQPFYNEQFF
DNA: TGTGCCAGCAGTAAGGGACAGCCGTTTTACAATGAGCAGTTCTTC

size: .
J: TRBJ2-3
V: TRBV5-1
D: TRBD2
CDR3: CASSLTASGRGTDTQYF
DNA: TGCGCCAGCAGCTTAACGGCTAGCGGGAGGGGCACAGATACGCAGTATTTT

size: .
J: TRBJ2-5
V: TRBV28
D: .
CDR3: CASSLARGPQETQYF
DNA: TGTGCCAGCAGTCTAGCGAGGGGTCCACAAGAGACCCAGTACTTC